A single sample is the source of the 5 T cell receptor beta chains below, sequenced in a study of cytomegalovirus exposure and HLA in healthy donors. Amplification used 60 Vbeta primers and 13 Jbeta primers. Here immunoSEQ multiplex PCR was the method, and the copy in TCRdb shows in-frame clones only, minus some. This sample carries roughly 200,000 clones, approximately 80% of them seen once, and the ten largest clones take more than 0.6%. Sample: PBMCs. These receptors were obtained from a boy aged 2 to 10 in good health and CMV-seronegative.

CDR3 in amino acids: CAWSRRGAQDGGEKLFF. In DNA form, the CDR3 reads TGTGCCTGGAGTAGGCGGGGGGCCCAGGACGGGGGTGAAAAACTGTTTTTT. This rearrangement joins TRBV30 to TRBJ1-4; TRBD1 might be the D (6 bases). This CDR3 contains 17 residues. Germline CDR1 reads GTSNPN; CDR2 reads SVGIG (reference sequence). The V and J ends lost 2 bases and 7 bases respectively, with 23 bases between them. Full variable domain (missing parts from reference TRBV30 and TRBJ1-4): SQTIHQWPATLVQPVGSPLSLECTVEGTSNPNLYWYRQAAGRGLQLLFYSVGIGQISSEVPQNLSASRPQDRQFILSSKKLLLSDSGFYLCAWSRRGAQDGGEKLFFGSGTQLSVL.

The rearrangement links TRBV2 to TRBJ2-5; 10 nucleotides agree with TRBD1. The CDR3 contains 16 residues. J gave up 2 bases and V 5 bases, and 8 bases lay outside the gene matches. The V gene's germline CDR1 is SNHLY and CDR2 FYNNEI. CDR3 in amino acids: CASSKIPGQGQETQYF. Written as DNA, the CDR3 is TGTGCCAGCAGTAAAATCCCGGGACAGGGGCAAGAGACCCAGTACTTC.

This clone has more than one count but fewer than ten. The chain recombines TRBV5-6 with TRBJ1-4; tentative D call: TRBD1 (6 bases). Germline assignment: CDR1 SGHDT and CDR2 YYEEEE. The length of the CDR3 is 13 residues. V shed 4 bases and J shed 8 bases, with 12 bases lying between them. The CDR3 DNA reads TGTGCCAGCAGCGTCGGTGGGACAGAAAAACTGTTTTTT. Residues: CASSVGGTEKLFF. The whole variable domain, filled in from reference TRBV5-6 and TRBJ1-4, reads DAGVTQSPTHLIKTRGQQVTLRCSPKSGHDTVSWYQQALGQGPQFIFQYYEEEERQRGNFPDRFSGHQFPNYSSELNVNALLLGDSALYLCASSVGGTEKLFFGSGTQLSVL.

The chain has TRBV5-4 and TRBJ2-2, with D tentatively TRBD2 (6 bases). Germline CDR1 and CDR2: SGHNT and YYREEE (reference sequence). V lost 1 base and J lost 6, with 13 bases in between. The CDR3 extends over 15 amino acids. CDR3 protein: CASSLSAGRSGELFF. In nucleotides, the CDR3 is TGTGCCAGCAGCTTGTCGGCGGGGAGGTCCGGGGAGCTGTTTTTT.

The rearrangement uses TRBV19 and TRBJ2-7, with 9 bases that match TRBD1. The CDR3 spans 17 residues. Trimming removed 5 bases from V and 2 bases from J; junction bases left unmatched: 13. Germline assignment: CDR1 LNHDA and CDR2 SQIVND (reference sequence). The CDR3 DNA is TGTGCCAGTAGTGCAGTTCCCGGGACAGGGTACCCCTACGAGCAGTACTTC. It codes for CASSAVPGTGYPYEQYF.